Listed below are T cell receptor beta chains from one sample, sequenced in a study of blood T cell repertoires in COVID-19. TCRdb's copy holds only in-frame clones and misses some; the assay was immunoSEQ multiplex PCR. The sample carries some 130,000 clones, about 92% recorded once. Sequenced: peripheral blood. The origin of the receptors is a man between 45 and 60 years old with active COVID-19. The CDR3 runs from the conserved cysteine through the conserved F or W. The D gene is left open where the match is weak. Clone size is shown for a subset of rows, as once, few, many or a class of expanded clone.

D: TRBD1
V: TRBV24-1
J: TRBJ2-1
size: NA
CDR3: CATSDSGWTGAYNEQFF
DNA: TGTGCCACCAGTGATTCGGGTTGGACAGGGGCCTACAATGAGCAGTTCTTC

D: NA
V: TRBV30
J: TRBJ2-3
size: NA
CDR3: CAWSSSTDTQYF
DNA: TGTGCCTGGAGTTCCTCCACAGATACGCAGTATTTT

D: TRBD1
V: TRBV7-8
J: TRBJ2-2
size: NA
CDR3: CASSLVGTGNTGELFF
DNA: TGTGCCAGCAGCTTAGTTGGGACAGGGAACACCGGGGAGCTGTTTTTT

D: NA
V: TRBV5-1
J: TRBJ1-1
size: NA
CDR3: CASSRRGPNTEAFF
DNA: TGCGCCAGCAGCCGGAGGGGCCCGAACACTGAAGCTTTCTTT

D: NA
V: TRBV29-1
J: TRBJ1-5
size: once
CDR3: CSVPSRTYSNQPQHF
DNA: TGCAGCGTTCCGTCCCGGACATATAGCAATCAGCCCCAGCATTTT

D: TRBD1
V: TRBV6-5
J: TRBJ2-5
size: NA
CDR3: CASAPPGTGETQYF
DNA: TGTGCCAGCGCACCCCCGGGGACAGGGGAGACCCAGTACTTC

D: TRBD1
V: TRBV6-5
J: TRBJ2-7
size: NA
CDR3: CASKMDRASVEQYF
DNA: TGTGCCAGCAAGATGGACAGGGCGTCCGTCGAGCAGTACTTC

D: NA
V: TRBV19
J: TRBJ2-7
size: NA
CDR3: CASSPGVNYEQYF
DNA: TGTGCCAGTAGTCCCGGGGTAAACTACGAGCAGTACTTC

D: NA
V: TRBV2
J: TRBJ2-5
size: NA
CDR3: CASSEDRAQYF
DNA: TGTGCCAGCAGTGAAGACAGGGCCCAGTACTTC

D: NA
V: TRBV24-1
J: TRBJ2-6
size: NA
CDR3: CATSDSPGVVLTF
DNA: TGTGCCACCAGTGATTCCCCAGGGGTCGTCCTGACTTTC

D: NA
V: TRBV5-5
J: TRBJ2-7
size: NA
CDR3: CASSPVAGYEQYF
DNA: TGTGCCAGCAGCCCAGTGGCGGGCTACGAGCAGTACTTC

D: NA
V: TRBV25-1
J: TRBJ2-5
size: NA
CDR3: CASSERVHRETQYF
DNA: TGTGCCAGCAGTGAAAGGGTCCACAGGGAGACCCAGTACTTC

D: NA
V: TRBV6-5
J: TRBJ1-1
size: NA
CDR3: CASSYQPLGQTEAFF
DNA: TGTGCCAGCAGTTACCAACCCCTAGGACAGACCGAAGCTTTCTTT

D: TRBD2
V: TRBV7-3
J: TRBJ2-6
size: NA
CDR3: CASSSPGGGPGGANVLTF
DNA: TGTGCCAGCAGCTCCCCTGGCGGGGGTCCTGGCGGGGCCAACGTCCTGACTTTC

D: TRBD2
V: TRBV11-2
J: TRBJ2-2
size: NA
CDR3: CASSLAGGPPGELFF
DNA: TGTGCCAGCAGCTTAGCGGGAGGCCCCCCCGGGGAGCTGTTTTTT

D: TRBD1
V: TRBV4-1
J: TRBJ1-3
size: NA
CDR3: CASSPDRSSGNTIYF
DNA: TGCGCCAGCAGCCCGGACAGGAGCTCTGGAAACACCATATATTTT

D: NA
V: TRBV19
J: TRBJ1-6
size: NA
CDR3: CASSIGEGRGSPLHF
DNA: TGTGCCAGTAGTATAGGTGAAGGGAGAGGGTCACCCCTCCACTTT

D: NA
V: TRBV5-1
J: TRBJ1-2
size: NA
CDR3: CASSAVTGVNYGYTF
DNA: TGCGCCAGCAGCGCGGTTACAGGTGTTAACTATGGCTACACCTTC

D: TRBD1
V: TRBV6-1
J: TRBJ1-5
size: NA
CDR3: CASSEMTGGNQPQHF
DNA: TGTGCCAGCAGTGAGATGACAGGGGGCAATCAGCCCCAGCATTTT

D: TRBD2
V: TRBV9
J: TRBJ2-2
size: NA
CDR3: CASSVRSGATGELFF
DNA: TGTGCCAGCAGCGTACGGAGCGGGGCTACCGGGGAGCTGTTTTTT

D: TRBD1
V: TRBV25-1
J: TRBJ2-1
size: NA
CDR3: CASSGTGRNEQFF
DNA: TGTGCCAGCAGTGGGACAGGGAGGAATGAGCAGTTCTTC

D: TRBD2
V: TRBV7-9
J: TRBJ2-1
size: NA
CDR3: CASSSSSGGVNEQFF
DNA: TGTGCCAGCAGCTCATCTAGCGGGGGCGTGAATGAGCAGTTCTTC

D: NA
V: TRBV18
J: TRBJ1-1
size: NA
CDR3: CASSPTEAYEAFF
DNA: TGTGCCAGCTCACCGACAGAGGCCTATGAAGCTTTCTTT

D: NA
V: TRBV5-8
J: TRBJ1-1
size: once
CDR3: CASSSWGGANTEAFF
DNA: TGTGCCAGCAGCTCCTGGGGCGGAGCGAACACTGAAGCTTTCTTT

D: TRBD2
V: TRBV5-4
J: TRBJ2-3
size: NA
CDR3: CASSSGLATDTQYF
DNA: TGTGCCAGCAGCTCTGGACTAGCGACAGATACGCAGTATTTT

D: TRBD2
V: TRBV5-1
J: TRBJ2-1
size: few
CDR3: CASSLGISSGTSNEQFF
DNA: TGCGCCAGCAGCTTGGGGATAAGCTCCGGGACTAGCAATGAGCAGTTCTTC

D: TRBD1
V: TRBV6-5
J: TRBJ1-1
size: NA
CDR3: CASTGGPHTEAFF
DNA: TGTGCCAGCACAGGGGGACCGCACACTGAAGCTTTCTTT

D: NA
V: TRBV2
J: TRBJ1-5
size: once
CDR3: CASGGGSQPQHF
DNA: TGTGCCAGCGGAGGCGGGAGTCAGCCCCAGCATTTT

D: TRBD1
V: TRBV30
J: TRBJ1-1
size: NA
CDR3: CAWSVRGMNTEAFF
DNA: TGTGCCTGGAGTGTCAGGGGGATGAACACTGAAGCTTTCTTT

D: TRBD1
V: TRBV18
J: TRBJ1-1
size: NA
CDR3: CASSEASPGGGDTEAFF
DNA: TGTGCCAGCTCAGAGGCTAGTCCAGGGGGCGGGGACACTGAAGCTTTCTTT

D: NA
V: TRBV27
J: TRBJ2-2
size: NA
CDR3: CASSLWVRHPNTGELFF
DNA: TGTGCCAGCAGTTTATGGGTCAGACACCCGAACACCGGGGAGCTGTTTTTT

D: TRBD2
V: TRBV10-1
J: TRBJ2-3
size: once
CDR3: CASSQGTSGTTDTQYF
DNA: TGCGCCAGCAGCCAGGGGACTAGCGGGACAACAGATACGCAGTATTTT

D: TRBD2
V: TRBV5-4
J: TRBJ2-2
size: NA
CDR3: CASSRYLLATTNTGELFF
DNA: TGTGCCAGCAGCCGTTACCTACTAGCGACAACGAACACCGGGGAGCTGTTTTTT

D: TRBD1
V: TRBV6-5
J: TRBJ1-1
size: NA
CDR3: CASIMGTGVNTEAFF
DNA: TGTGCCAGCATTATGGGGACAGGGGTGAACACTGAAGCTTTCTTT

D: NA
V: TRBV7-9
J: TRBJ2-5
size: NA
CDR3: CASSEIGDFQTQYF
DNA: TGTGCCAGCAGCGAGATCGGGGACTTCCAGACCCAGTACTTC

D: NA
V: TRBV11-3
J: TRBJ2-1
size: NA
CDR3: CASSLVPTRTVHEQFF
DNA: TGTGCCAGCAGCTTAGTCCCCACTCGTACGGTCCATGAGCAGTTCTTC

D: TRBD2
V: TRBV30
J: TRBJ2-5
size: once
CDR3: CAWSTGGPLQETQYF
DNA: TGTGCCTGGTCCACGGGAGGGCCCCTTCAAGAGACCCAGTACTTC

D: NA
V: TRBV6-1
J: TRBJ1-2
size: NA
CDR3: CASSETAETRYTF
DNA: TGTGCCAGCAGTGAGACAGCAGAAACGCGCTACACCTTC

D: TRBD2
V: TRBV12-3/TRBV12-4
J: TRBJ2-1
size: NA
CDR3: CASSGLAPREQFF
DNA: TGTGCCAGCAGTGGACTAGCACCCCGTGAGCAGTTCTTC

D: TRBD1
V: TRBV18
J: TRBJ1-1
size: NA
CDR3: CASSHTAPGQKNTEAFF
DNA: TGTGCCAGCTCACACACGGCACCGGGACAGAAGAACACTGAAGCTTTCTTT

D: TRBD2
V: TRBV2
J: TRBJ2-3
size: NA
CDR3: CATGLGLAGDSTDTQYF
DNA: TGTGCCACCGGGTTGGGACTAGCGGGGGACAGCACAGATACGCAGTATTTT

D: NA
V: TRBV19
J: TRBJ1-5
size: NA
CDR3: CASSITINQPQHF
DNA: TGTGCCAGTAGTATCACTATAAATCAGCCCCAGCATTTT

D: NA
V: TRBV13
J: TRBJ1-2
size: NA
CDR3: CASIRAGYGYTF
DNA: TGTGCCAGCATCAGGGCTGGCTATGGCTACACCTTC

D: NA
V: TRBV11-1
J: TRBJ2-3
size: NA
CDR3: CASSLATGTDTQYF
DNA: TGTGCCAGCAGCTTAGCGACAGGTACAGATACGCAGTATTTT

D: NA
V: TRBV14
J: TRBJ1-1
size: NA
CDR3: CASSQVGTPAFSAFF
DNA: TGTGCCAGCAGCCAAGTTGGGACACCGGCGTTTTCGGCTTTCTTT

D: NA
V: TRBV6-1
J: TRBJ1-2
size: NA
CDR3: CASSEGTVGRGYTF
DNA: TGTGCCAGCAGTGAAGGGACAGTCGGACGTGGCTACACCTTC

D: TRBD2
V: TRBV7-8
J: TRBJ2-3
size: NA
CDR3: CASSHRLPSGSRIPVRGTDTQYF
DNA: TGTGCCAGCAGCCATCGTCTGCCTAGCGGGAGTCGTATTCCGGTTCGGGGCACAGATACGCAGTATTTT

D: NA
V: TRBV2
J: TRBJ1-5
size: NA
CDR3: CASSDLSVSQPQHF
DNA: TGTGCCAGCAGTGACTTGAGTGTAAGCCAGCCCCAGCATTTT